One sample yielded the 20 T cell receptor beta chains listed below, sequenced in a study of cytomegalovirus exposure and HLA in healthy donors. Use of 60 Vbeta and 13 Jbeta primers characterized the PCR. Libraries were prepared by immunoSEQ multiplex PCR; TCRdb keeps only in-frame clonotypes and omits some of them. The table records around 200,000 clones, about three quarters of them present only once. Sequencing input: PBMCs. The source of these receptors is a male donor in good health and CMV-seronegative.

The J gene is TRBJ2-7, the V gene TRBV7-2, with TRBD1 as a possible D gene (5 bases). V was pared by 4 bases and J by 1 base, with 11 bases between. The CDR3 sequence is 14 residues long. Per the germline V gene, CDR1 is SGHTA and CDR2 is FQGNSA. CDR3 nucleotides: TGTGCCAGCAGCTCCTCAGGGTTATCCTACGAGCAGTACTTC. It codes for CASSSSGLSYEQYF.

This clone was observed a few times. The rearrangement links TRBV23-1 to TRBJ1-2; 8 nucleotides match TRBD1. TRBV23-1 is an ORF for which the function is uncertain. J lost 1 base, V lost 10 bases, and 14 bases had no gene match. The CDR3 has 16 amino acids. The CDR3 DNA is TGCGCCACCCCGGGCAGGGGGCTTGGGGTTAACTATGGCTACACCTTC. Translated, it gives CATPGRGLGVNYGYTF.

The CDR3 bases are TGTGCCAGCAGCAACTCCGCTAGCGGGAGGGCCAGCACAGATACGCAGTATTTT. This translates into CASSNSASGRASTDTQYF. The V gene is TRBV11-3, the J gene TRBJ2-3, with 12 bases fitting TRBD2. The CDR3 covers 18 residues. CDR1 is SGHNT and CDR2 is YENEEA in the germline V gene. V shed 5 bases and J 0 bases; nucleotides not matched to a gene: 9.

The CDR3 region has the DNA TGTGCCAGCAGCCTCCGGGACAGGGGTCATGGCTACACCTTC. Its translation: CASSLRDRGHGYTF. J is TRBJ1-2 and V is TRBV14; 10 nucleotides line up with TRBD1. This CDR3 is 14 amino acids long. V dropped 4 bases and J dropped 6; count of bases not matched to a gene: 5. CDR1 and CDR2 (germline): SGHDN, FVKESK.

The chain combines TRBV6-5 with TRBJ2-7; D might be TRBD1 (6 bases). The CDR3 runs to 12 residues. V shed 6 bases and J shed 3 bases, with 9 bases lying between them. The germline V gene encodes CDR1 MNHEY and CDR2 SVGAGI. The CDR3 nucleotides read TGTGCCAGCAGCTCAGGGGACTACGAGCAGTACTTC. This gives the protein CASSSGDYEQYF.

V is TRBV5-4 and J is TRBJ1-6, with D perhaps TRBD1 (5 bases). Germline values: CDR1 SGHNT, CDR2 YYREEE (reference sequence). V lost 0 bases, J lost 2 bases, and 6 bases lay in between. This CDR3 spans 15 amino acids. CDR3: CASSLAGTYNSPLHF. The CDR3 DNA is TGTGCCAGCAGCTTGGCAGGGACCTATAATTCACCCCTCCACTTT.

This clone was recorded once. The chain uses TRBV7-9 and TRBJ2-7, with 11 bases lining up with TRBD2. The CDR3 has 15 amino acids. J lost 2 bases, V lost 2 bases, and 2 bases had no gene match. Germline values: CDR1 SEHNR, CDR2 FQNEAQ (reference sequence). This CDR3 reads CASSLLAGGPYEQYF. The CDR3 DNA reads TGTGCCAGCAGCTTACTAGCGGGAGGCCCCTACGAGCAGTACTTC.

The chain is built from TRBV27 and TRBJ1-1; tentative D call: TRBD1 (5 bases). V was pared by 6 bases and J by 1 base, with 15 bases between. Per germline, CDR1 MNHEY and CDR2 SMNVEV (reference sequence). The CDR3 covers 15 residues. The DNA for the CDR3 is TGTGCCAGCAGGGGTCCGGGACTTCGGAACACTGAAGCTTTCTTT. This gives the protein CASRGPGLRNTEAFF.

The V call is TRBV21-1, the J call TRBJ1-6; TRBD1 is the table's D call and was not checked against the DNA. TRBV21-1 is designated a pseudogene. This CDR3 comprises 15 residues. This CDR3 is CASSPRQTYNSPLHF. CDR3 sequence (DNA): TGTGCCAGCAGCCCGCGACAGACCTATAATTCACCCCTCCACTTT.

The V call is TRBV2, the J call TRBJ1-1; the D gene is possibly TRBD1 (5 bases). This CDR3 is 11 amino acids long. Trimming took 6 bases from V and 7 from J, leaving 9 bases between them. CDR1 is SNHLY and CDR2 is FYNNEI in the germline V gene. The CDR3 here is CASRQGDEAFF. CDR3 bases: TGTGCCAGCAGGCAGGGCGATGAAGCTTTCTTT.

A single count supports this clone. The V call is TRBV9, the J call TRBJ2-5, with a weak D call TRBD2 (6 bases). Germline CDR1 is SGDLS and CDR2 is YYNGEE. CDR3 length: 13 amino acids. Between the trimmed V and J ends, which lost 1 base and 5 bases, there was a span of 9 bases. The CDR3 DNA reads as TGTGCCAGCAGCGTAAAGGGACTCGAGACCCAGTACTTC. Protein: CASSVKGLETQYF.

The chain uses TRBV7-2 and TRBJ1-5; 9 bases map to TRBD1. In germline, CDR1 is SGHTA, CDR2 FQGNSA. Trimming took 7 bases from V and 5 from J; bases not matched to a gene: 12. This CDR3 comprises 16 residues. CDR3 in DNA: TGTGCCAGCACCTTTACTCCGGGACAGGGCGATCAGCCCCAGCATTTT. Encoded protein: CASTFTPGQGDQPQHF.

The V gene is TRBV14, the J gene TRBJ2-3; 9 bases are shared with TRBD2. V was clipped by 4 bases and J by 3 bases; unmatched bases: 14. Germline values: CDR1 SGHDN, CDR2 FVKESK. The CDR3 length is 18 residues. The CDR3 region is CASSPSARGRAFTDTQYF. CDR3 DNA: TGTGCCAGCAGCCCCTCCGCTCGCGGGAGGGCCTTTACAGATACGCAGTATTTT.

This clone is a singleton in its sample. The rearrangement joins TRBV28 to TRBJ1-3; 9 positions match TRBD1. Germline V gives CDR1 MDHEN, CDR2 SYDVKM. This CDR3 has 15 residues. V lost 11 bases, J lost 2 bases, and 10 bases stayed unmatched. CDR3 loop: CAAGLRTGAGNTIYF. In nucleotides, the CDR3 is TGTGCCGCGGGCCTAAGGACAGGGGCTGGAAACACCATATATTTT. The complete variable domain, with remaining parts taken from reference TRBV28 and TRBJ1-3, reads DVKVTQSSRYLVKRTGEKVFLECVQDMDHENMFWYRQDPGLGLRLIYFSYDVKMKEKGDIPEGYSVSREKKERFSLILESASTNQTSMYLCAAGLRTGAGNTIYFGEGSWLTVV.

This CDR3 reads CASSLDMGFSADTQYF. In DNA form, the CDR3 reads TGTGCCAGCAGCTTGGATATGGGTTTTAGCGCAGATACGCAGTATTTT. This sequence joins TRBV5-5 and TRBJ2-3; a possible D gene is TRBD2 (5 bases). The germline V and J ends were trimmed by 0 bases and 4 bases, with 15 bases remaining between them. This CDR3 is 16 amino acids long. Germline assignment: CDR1 SGHKS and CDR2 YYEKEE (reference sequence).

This clone came up a few times. This rearrangement joins TRBV19 to TRBJ2-7, with a tentative D call TRBD2 (6 bases). CDR1 is LNHDA, CDR2 SQIVND, per germline (reference sequence). The length of the CDR3 is 12 residues. The V and J ends lost 3 bases and 5 bases respectively, with 8 bases between them. This chain's CDR3 is CASSMGGNEQYF. The DNA for the CDR3 is TGTGCCAGTAGTATGGGAGGCAACGAGCAGTACTTC.

This chain connects TRBV4-2 to TRBJ2-2; 11 nucleotides match TRBD2. The CDR3 runs 18 residues. J gave up 1 base and V 0 bases, and 4 bases lay outside the gene matches. The V gene's germline CDR1 is LGHNA and CDR2 YNFKEQ. The CDR3 DNA reads as TGTGCCAGCAGCCAAGAGAATAGCGGGGGGGTGAACACCGGGGAGCTGTTTTTT. Its protein is CASSQENSGGVNTGELFF.

The V call is TRBV2, the J call TRBJ1-4; TRBD1 matches 11 bases. Germline-derived CDR1 and CDR2 are SNHLY and FYNNEI. CDR3 size: 17 residues. The V and J ends lost 6 bases and 5 bases, in that order; junction bases with no gene match: 11. The CDR3 DNA is TGTGCCAGCAGCGAACCGGGACAGGGGGTTCAAAATGAAAAACTGTTTTTT. Amino acid sequence: CASSEPGQGVQNEKLFF. Drawing the rest from reference TRBV2 and TRBJ1-4, the complete variable domain is EPEVTQTPSHQVTQMGQEVILRCVPISNHLYFYWYRQILGQKVEFLVSFYNNEISEKSEIFDDQFSVERPDGSNFTLKIRSTKLEDSAMYFCASSEPGQGVQNEKLFFGSGTQLSVL.

The chain has TRBV27 and TRBJ2-3; weak D call: TRBD2 (6 bases). The CDR3 sequence is 16 residues long. Per the germline V gene, CDR1 is MNHEY and CDR2 is SMNVEV (reference sequence). Trimming pared 4 bases from V and 3 bases from J, leaving 17 bases between. The DNA for the CDR3 is TGTGCCAGCAGTTCCTCTTGGGGGGAGCGTACAGATACGCAGTATTTT. Protein sequence: CASSSSWGERTDTQYF.

This chain uses TRBV9 with TRBJ2-7; 9 nucleotides agree with TRBD1. V trimming: 3 bases; J trimming: 3 bases; junction bases outside the gene matches: 4. This CDR3 has 14 residues. Germline V gene lookup returns CDR1 SGDLS and CDR2 YYNGEE. The DNA for the CDR3 is TGTGCCAGCAGCGGTCGGACAGGGGACTACGAGCAGTACTTC. Its protein product is CASSGRTGDYEQYF.